The rows below give T cell receptor beta chains drawn from one sample of a study of T cell repertoires in cytomegalovirus infection. Antigens for these TCRs are unknown. TCRdb processed the reads anew with MiXCR; each CDR3 protein has one entry. The sample holds fewer than 130,000 distinct CDR3 sequences, around 40% seen once. The specimen comprised CD8+ T cells from cultured PBMCs, sampled from culture after CMV antigen stimulation. The receptors here all came from a human donor in good health (CMV status not recorded). Some clones in this sample may be carry-over from other donors' samples. Each CDR3 is given with its conserved first and last residue. The order of the fields is D gene, J gene, V gene, clone size, CDR3 DNA, CDR3 protein. The D gene is left open where the match is weak. Clone size is not always given. Where it is, it says once, few, many or a class for expanded clones.

>NA|TRBJ1-1|TRBV7-9|NA
TGTGCCAGCAGCTTACAGGGGAAGAACACTGAAGCTTTCTTT
CASSLQGKNTEAFF
>NA|TRBJ2-5|TRBV7-2|NA
TGTGCCAGCAGACCCGGGCCCCAAGAGACCCAGTACTTC
CASRPGPQETQYF
>TRBD2|TRBJ2-4|TRBV7-4|NA
TGTGCCAGCAGCTTAGAGGGTAGCGGGGGCCCAAGGGTCATTCAGTACTTC
CASSLEGSGGPRVIQYF
>TRBD1|TRBJ2-1|TRBV6-1|few
TGTGCCAGCAGTGAGTTGGACAGGGTTTCTTACTACAATGAGCAGTTCTTC
CASSELDRVSYYNEQFF
>NA|TRBJ2-5|TRBV10-3|NA
TGTGCCATCAGTGAGACACAGGACCTACAAGAGACCCAGTACTTC
CAISETQDLQETQYF
>NA|TRBJ2-7|TRBV19|few
TGTGCCAGTAGTATGGTTCCGAGCTCCTACGAGCAGTACTTC
CASSMVPSSYEQYF
>NA|TRBJ2-1|TRBV6-5|few
TGTGCCAGCAAGAGTATGTCGGGACCGTCCAACAATGAGCAGTTCTTC
CASKSMSGPSNNEQFF
>NA|TRBJ2-7|TRBV19|NA
TGTGCCAGTAGCACTATGGGGCCGTCCTACGAGCAGTACTTC
CASSTMGPSYEQYF
>NA|TRBJ2-7|TRBV27|few
TGTGCCAGTAAATTCCGAAGCGTTAAATCCTACGAGCAGTACTTC
CASKFRSVKSYEQYF
>TRBD2|TRBJ2-7|TRBV5-6|few
TGTGCCAGCAGCGTGGCTTCGGGGACTACCTACGAGCAGTACTTC
CASSVASGTTYEQYF
>NA|TRBJ2-7|TRBV5-6|few
TGTGCCAGCAGCTTTTTCTGGAGCTCCTACGAGCAGTACTTC
CASSFFWSSYEQYF
>NA|TRBJ1-3|TRBV5-1|NA
TGCGCCAGCAGCAGCTATGGGGGATCTGGAAACACCATATATTTT
CASSSYGGSGNTIYF
>NA|TRBJ1-1|TRBV12-3/TRBV12-4|many
TGTGCCAGCAGTTTGGGTGTCGCTGAAGCTTTCTTT
CASSLGVAEAFF
>NA|TRBJ1-5|TRBV6-8|NA
TGTGCCAGCAGTCCGGACAGTTTTAGCAATCAGCCCCAGCATTTT
CASSPDSFSNQPQHF
>NA|TRBJ1-2|TRBV7-9|few
TGTGCCAGCAGCTTAGATTACGGCTACACCTTC
CASSLDYGYTF
>TRBD2|TRBJ2-1|TRBV3-1|NA
TGTGCCAGCAGCCAAGATAGGCTAGCGGGGGGTACCTACAATGAGCAGTTCTTC
CASSQDRLAGGTYNEQFF
>TRBD1|TRBJ1-1|TRBV27|NA
TGTGCCAGCAGTTTTTCCCTTCAACAGGGGCGGAACACTGAAGCTTTCTTT
CASSFSLQQGRNTEAFF
>NA|TRBJ2-3|TRBV29-1|NA
TGCAGCGTCCATCCACCGGGACATAGCACAGATACGCAGTATTTT
CSVHPPGHSTDTQYF
>TRBD1|TRBJ1-1|TRBV29-1|NA
TGCAGCGTCGGGACAGGGAAGAAAAACACTGAAGCTTTCTTT
CSVGTGKKNTEAFF
>TRBD1|TRBJ1-1|TRBV9|few
TGTGCCAGCAGCGTTGGTTCAGGGGGCACTGAAGCTTTCTTT
CASSVGSGGTEAFF
>NA|TRBJ2-2|TRBV7-8|many
TGTGCCAGCAGCTTAGTGGCAGGGGGGTACACCGGGGAGCTGTTTTTT
CASSLVAGGYTGELFF
>NA|TRBJ2-3|TRBV13|NA
TGTGCCAGCAGCCTAACCTCGGGCCTGGGCACAGATACGCAGTATTTT
CASSLTSGLGTDTQYF
>NA|TRBJ2-2|TRBV19|once
TGTGCCAGTAGCCCTTGGGACACCGGGGAGCTGTTTTTT
CASSPWDTGELFF
>TRBD2|TRBJ2-5|TRBV4-1|NA
TGCGCCAGCAGCCAAGGTTTTGCGGGGGGCCAAGAGACCCAGTACTTC
CASSQGFAGGQETQYF
>NA|TRBJ1-1|TRBV2|NA
TGTGCCAGCCAAGGGACTGGGAAAACTGAAGCTTTCTTT
CASQGTGKTEAFF
>NA|TRBJ2-3|TRBV28|NA
TGTGCCAGCAGCTTGGTCAGGGGAAACACAGATACGCAGTATTTT
CASSLVRGNTDTQYF
>NA|TRBJ1-2|TRBV12-3/TRBV12-4|NA
TGTGCCAGCAGTTCCCTCCTGGGCGGACCCTATGGCTACACCTTC
CASSSLLGGPYGYTF